The clone carrying this T cell receptor (beta chain) has a handful of counts. This sample was included in a study of blood T cell repertoires in COVID-19. In the study overall: The samples span acute and convalescent COVID-19 from the United States, Italy and Spain.

The data were produced by immunoSEQ multiplex PCR, yet TCRdb's version contains in-frame clones alone and is incomplete. The table has 130,000 to 150,000 clones, 75% to 85% seen once. This CDR3 contains 16 residues. The germline gives CDR1 KGHSH, CDR2 LQKENI. Trimming stripped 3 bases from V and 0 bases from J, with 12 bases between. Material for sequencing was peripheral blood. This chain uses TRBV18 with TRBJ1-3, with a tentative D call TRBD1 (5 bases). This clonotype was obtained from a woman in her forties or fifties in a cohort sampled during active or convalescent COVID-19. CDR3 in amino acids: CASSPRRGDSGNTIYF. CDR3 in DNA: TGTGCCAGCTCACCTCGCCGGGGGGACTCTGGAAACACCATATATTTT.